This T cell receptor beta chain was recovered during a study of blood T cell repertoires in COVID-19. Overall study context: COVID-19 samples collected from the United States, Italy and Spain covered acute and convalescent phases.

Authors' methods: Reference gene primer amplification gave estimated nucleated cell counts. Produced via immunoSEQ multiplex PCR; TCRdb's table is partial and in-frame only. The V and J calls and clone size are taken from that table; D and trimming were inferred from the DNA. The repertoire consists of about 120,000 clones, with almost 70% occurring once and the leading ten covering around 2%. This clone has just a few counts. The germline V gene encodes CDR1 SGDLS and CDR2 YYNGEE. The CDR3 loop spans 14 amino acids. V lost 3 bases, J lost 5 bases, and 14 bases lay in between. The gene calls are TRBV9 and TRBJ2-5, with D possibly TRBD1 on 6 matching bases. This clonotype was obtained from a woman aged 70-85 years with acute or convalescent COVID-19. What was sequenced was peripheral blood. CDR3 DNA sequence: TGTGCCAGCAGCGCCACAGGGATTAGGGAGACCCAGTACTTC. Its translation: CASSATGIRETQYF.